One and the same sample provided the 2 T cell receptor beta chains below, sequenced in a study of identical twins. MiXCR, run by TCRdb on the 5' RACE reads, gives a single entry per CDR3 protein. Here the sample spans 600,000 to 800,000 distinct CDR3 sequences, around 20% being singletons. These data also formed part of another study, on T cells expressing NK-cell markers.

Sequencing was done on a sample of PBMCs. The receptor set was obtained from a woman under 30 in good health.

This clonotype occurred many times. CDR3 region: CASSSWGSGRTEAFF. Written as DNA, the CDR3 is TGTGCCAGCAGCTCCTGGGGGTCCGGGCGCACTGAAGCTTTCTTT. The rearrangement uses TRBV12-3 or TRBV12-4 and TRBJ1-1; possible D gene TRBD1, 5 bases. This CDR3 is built from 15 residues. V lost 6 bases, J lost 4 bases, and 18 bases lay in between.

The V gene is TRBV6-2 or TRBV6-3, the J gene TRBJ2-1; the match to TRBD2 covers 8 bases. V lost 2 bases and J lost 8; bases outside the gene matches: 8. Germline V CDR1 and CDR2: MNHEY, SVGEGT. The CDR3 is made up of 15 amino acids. The CDR3 loop reads CASSYDSSGSDEQFF. The CDR3 DNA sequence: TGTGCCAGCAGTTACGACTCCAGCGGGAGCGATGAGCAGTTCTTC.